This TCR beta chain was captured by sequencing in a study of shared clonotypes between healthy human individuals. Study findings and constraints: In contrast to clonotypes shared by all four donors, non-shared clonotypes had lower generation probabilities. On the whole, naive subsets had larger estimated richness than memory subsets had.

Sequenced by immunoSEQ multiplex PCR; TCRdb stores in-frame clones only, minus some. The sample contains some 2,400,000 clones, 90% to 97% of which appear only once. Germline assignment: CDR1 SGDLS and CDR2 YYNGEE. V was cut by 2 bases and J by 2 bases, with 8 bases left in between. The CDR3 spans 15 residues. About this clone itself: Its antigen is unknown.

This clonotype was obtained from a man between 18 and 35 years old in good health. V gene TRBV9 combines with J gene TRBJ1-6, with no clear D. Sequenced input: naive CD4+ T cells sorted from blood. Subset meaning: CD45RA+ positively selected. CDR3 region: CASSVGRTYNSPLHF. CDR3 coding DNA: TGTGCCAGCAGCGTGGGCAGAACCTATAATTCACCCCTCCACTTT. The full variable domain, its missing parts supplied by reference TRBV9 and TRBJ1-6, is DSGVTQTPKHLITATGQRVTLRCSPRSGDLSVYWYQQSLDQGLQFLIQYYNGEERAKGNILERFSAQQFPDLHSELNLSSLELGDSALYFCASSVGRTYNSPLHFGNGTRLTVT.